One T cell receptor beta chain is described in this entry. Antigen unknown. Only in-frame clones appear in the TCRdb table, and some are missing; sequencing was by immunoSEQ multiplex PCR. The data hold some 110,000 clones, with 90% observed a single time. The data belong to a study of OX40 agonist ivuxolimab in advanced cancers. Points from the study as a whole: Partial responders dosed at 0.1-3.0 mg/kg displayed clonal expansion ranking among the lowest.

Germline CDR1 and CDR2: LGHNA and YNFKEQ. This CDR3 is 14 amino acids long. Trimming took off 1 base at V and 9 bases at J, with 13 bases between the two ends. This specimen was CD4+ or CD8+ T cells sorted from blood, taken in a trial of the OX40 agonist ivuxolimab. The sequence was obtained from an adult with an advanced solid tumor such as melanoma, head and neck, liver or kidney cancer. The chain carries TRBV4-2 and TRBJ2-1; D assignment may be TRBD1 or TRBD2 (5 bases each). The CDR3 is CASSQAGPAPEQFF. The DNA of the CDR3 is TGTGCCAGCAGCCAAGCGGGGCCGGCACCTGAGCAGTTCTTC.